In its sample, the clone carrying this T cell receptor (beta chain) was seen a few times. Its antigen is unidentified. Germline loops: CDR1 SGHRS, CDR2 YFSETQ. The CDR3 covers 14 residues. J was trimmed by 4 bases and V by 3 bases; bases with no gene match: 4. The sample is drawn from a study of beta chain features in type 1 diabetes. At the level of the study: Patients did not differ from healthy donors in age, gender or cell yield. Sorted cell examination encompassed about 110 million cells across all samples.

Whole-study results and caveats: TCRB CDR3s were moderately but significantly shorter in Type 1 diabetes patients in all four CD4+ subsets.

Expressed TCRB transcripts were sequenced because the entire RNA isolate underwent reverse transcription. TCRdb keeps only in-frame clones here, not all; method: immunoSEQ multiplex PCR. The sample lists some 130,000 clones, 9% occurring once. It was via CD45RO/CCR7/CD25/CD127/CD95/CD27 that CD4+ naive, central memory, regulatory and stem cell-like memory cells were sorted. The clonotype originates from a man aged 25-40 years with type 1 diabetes. The chain is built from TRBV5-1 and TRBJ2-3, with 8 bases fitting TRBD1. The sequenced sample was central memory CD4+ T cells from blood. The CDR3 here is CASSWQDRADTQYF. DNA of the CDR3: TGCGCCAGCAGCTGGCAGGACAGGGCAGATACGCAGTATTTT.